The 25 T cell receptor beta chains presented below share a single source sample, sequenced in a study of cytomegalovirus exposure and HLA in healthy donors. Use of 60 Vbeta and 13 Jbeta primers characterized the PCR. TCRdb's table, derived via immunoSEQ multiplex PCR, lists solely in-frame clones and lacks some. The sample lists 150,000 to 200,000 clones; roughly 80% were seen once. What was sequenced was PBMCs. All receptors derive from a man aged 45 to 65 in good health and CMV-seropositive.

The rearrangement links TRBV27 to TRBJ1-5, with D hard to call. Germline V CDR1 and CDR2: MNHEY, SMNVEV (reference sequence). Trimming removed 5 bases at V and 5 bases at J, with 13 bases between. This CDR3 region has 14 residues. The CDR3 spells CASSLWAGDQPQHF. As DNA, the CDR3 is TGTGCCAGCAGTCTATGGGCTGGCGATCAGCCCCAGCATTTT.

This clone appeared once. J is TRBJ2-7 and V is TRBV5-1, with D possibly matching TRBD2 (5 bases). The CDR3 covers 14 residues. Trimming took 2 bases from V and 4 from J, leaving 13 bases between them. Germline lookup yields CDR1 SGHRS and CDR2 YFSETQ. Here the CDR3 reads CASSLPGSHYEQYF. The CDR3 coding sequence is TGCGCCAGCAGCTTACCGGGGTCTCATTACGAGCAGTACTTC.

J is TRBJ2-5 and V is TRBV11-2; no definite D call. The DNA end is more similar to TRBJ2-7, so the J call may be wrong. The CDR3 loop spans 15 amino acids. Germline V lookup: CDR1 SGHAT, CDR2 FQNNGV. This CDR3 reads CASSLDMPAPYEQYF. For the CDR3, the DNA is TGTGCCAGCAGCTTAGATATGCCCGCACCCTACGAGCAGTACTTC.

The V gene is TRBV9, the J gene TRBJ1-2, with D perhaps matching TRBD1 (5 bases). CDR1 SGDLS and CDR2 YYNGEE come from the germline V gene. The CDR3 length is 14 residues. V lost 4 bases and J lost 7, with 17 bases in between. CDR3 protein: CASSTDGAPGGYTF. In DNA, the CDR3 is TGTGCCAGCAGCACCGATGGGGCCCCGGGTGGCTACACCTTC.

Note on this clone: The sample holds other DNA sequences that translate to the same CDR3. This rearrangement joins TRBV18 to TRBJ2-5; TRBD2 agrees at 7 bases. CDR1 is KGHSH and CDR2 is LQKENI in the germline V gene. The ends lost 3 bases at V and 5 bases at J; junction bases unmatched: 3. The CDR3 totals 13 residues. The DNA for the CDR3 is TGTGCCAGCTCACCTGGACTAGGTGAGACCCAGTACTTC. This sequence encodes CASSPGLGETQYF.

The chain uses TRBV5-1 and TRBJ2-5, with TRBD2 matching 10 bases. The CDR3 contains 15 residues. J was trimmed by 3 bases and V by 2 bases; bases with no gene match: 4. Germline-derived CDR1 and CDR2 are SGHRS and YFSETQ. This CDR3 is CASSFGTSGEETQYF. The CDR3, as DNA: TGCGCCAGCAGCTTTGGCACTAGCGGGGAAGAGACCCAGTACTTC.

The chain employs TRBV7-9 and TRBJ1-2; D remains unclear. The CDR3 is made up of 14 amino acids. Germline V lookup: CDR1 SEHNR, CDR2 FQNEAQ (reference sequence). V was clipped by 3 bases and J by 4 bases, with 12 bases between them. Written as DNA, the CDR3 is TGTGCCAGCAGCTTTCCCCGTGTTCTCTATGGCTACACCTTC. Encoded protein: CASSFPRVLYGYTF.

The V and J genes are TRBV30 and TRBJ1-1; the D is unclear. The CDR3 loop spans 11 amino acids. Germline CDR1 reads GTSNPN; CDR2 reads SVGIG (reference sequence). V dropped 5 bases and J dropped 5 bases, with 9 bases sitting between them. The CDR3 sequence: CAWVTGTEAFF. In nucleotides, the CDR3 is TGTGCCTGGGTAACGGGGACTGAAGCTTTCTTT.

V and J are TRBV5-1 and TRBJ2-3; 13 bases map to TRBD2. This CDR3 has 17 residues. Germline CDR1 and CDR2: SGHRS and YFSETQ. V lost 4 bases, J lost 4 bases, and 9 bases stayed unmatched. CDR3 sequence: CASSPFGLAGAADTQYF. The CDR3 DNA sequence: TGCGCCAGCAGCCCCTTCGGACTAGCGGGGGCGGCAGATACGCAGTATTTT.

This chain connects TRBV4-1 to TRBJ1-2; 8 nucleotides line up with TRBD1. This CDR3 is 15 amino acids long. Trimming removed 1 base from V and 6 bases from J; junction bases left unmatched: 7. The germline CDR1 and CDR2 sequences are MGHRA and YSYEKL. CDR3 sequence: CASSQGLTGVNGYTF. The CDR3, as DNA: TGCGCCAGCAGCCAAGGCTTGACAGGGGTGAATGGCTACACCTTC.

The genes are TRBV4-3 and TRBJ2-3, with 13 nucleotides matching TRBD2. This CDR3 region has 19 residues. The V gene's germline CDR1 is LGHNA and CDR2 YSLEER. V lost 0 bases to trimming and J lost 4 bases; unmatched junction nucleotides: 10. The CDR3 DNA reads as TGCGCCAGCAGCCAAGACCAACTACTAGCGGGAGGGCCCGCAGATACGCAGTATTTT. It encodes CASSQDQLLAGGPADTQYF.

This clone has only a few counts. The chain recombines TRBV4-3 with TRBJ2-1; D unresolved. Germline CDR1 is LGHNA and CDR2 is YSLEER. The CDR3 is made up of 13 amino acids. Trimming shortened V by 0 bases and J by 2 bases, and 2 bases separated the two germline ends. The CDR3 sequence is CASSQDAYNEQFF. In nucleotides, the CDR3 is TGCGCCAGCAGCCAAGACGCCTACAATGAGCAGTTCTTC.

The genes are TRBV4-3 and TRBJ2-3; 8 nucleotides match TRBD2. V shed 1 base and J 2 bases; nucleotides not matched to a gene: 8. The germline gives CDR1 LGHNA, CDR2 YSLEER. This CDR3 is 17 amino acids long. The CDR3 DNA is TGCGCCAGCAGCCAAGGAGCCCATAGCGGGGTCACAGATACGCAGTATTTT. Translated, it gives CASSQGAHSGVTDTQYF.

This clone was seen only once. V usage is TRBV14 and J usage is TRBJ2-2; a possible D gene is TRBD2 (6 bases). V lost 0 bases and J lost 2, with 10 bases in between. This CDR3 is 16 amino acids long. Germline V gene sequence: CDR1 SGHDN, CDR2 FVKESK. CDR3 nucleotide sequence: TGTGCCAGCAGCCAAGACCGACTAGTAAACACCGGGGAGCTGTTTTTT. Encoded protein: CASSQDRLVNTGELFF.

This chain joins TRBV25-1 and TRBJ2-3, with 9 bases lining up with TRBD2. The germline gives CDR1 MGHDK, CDR2 SYGVNS. The trim removed 2 bases at V and 4 bases at J, leaving 10 bases unmatched. This CDR3 has 17 amino acids. DNA for the CDR3: TGTGCCAGCAGTGAACGGATAGCGGGAGTACGCGCAGATACGCAGTATTTT. Its protein product is CASSERIAGVRADTQYF.

V gene TRBV30 combines with J gene TRBJ2-5, with TRBD2 matching over 8 bases. The CDR3 covers 17 residues. Germline CDR1 is GTSNPN and CDR2 is SVGIG (reference sequence). With 1 base clipped from V and 1 base from J, the junction kept 11 bases outside the gene matches. CDR3 sequence reads: CAWSGPKSGGFQETQYF. Here the CDR3 DNA reads TGTGCCTGGAGTGGCCCAAAAAGCGGGGGCTTCCAAGAGACCCAGTACTTC. The full variable domain, with the rest looked up from reference TRBV30 and TRBJ2-5, is SQTIHQWPATLVQPVGSPLSLECTVEGTSNPNLYWYRQAAGRGLQLLFYSVGIGQISSEVPQNLSASRPQDRQFILSSKKLLLSDSGFYLCAWSGPKSGGFQETQYFGPGTRLLVL.

This chain joins TRBV7-9 and TRBJ2-7; 8 bases align to TRBD1. The CDR3 extends over 16 amino acids. Germline CDR1 SEHNR, CDR2 FQNEAQ (reference sequence). Trimming took 5 bases from V and 3 from J; bases not matched to a gene: 12. The CDR3 bases are TGTGCCAGCAGCGGAAAGGGGACAGGCGACCACTACGAGCAGTACTTC. It encodes CASSGKGTGDHYEQYF.

The genes are TRBV23-1 and TRBJ2-7, with D possibly TRBD1 on 5 matching bases. TRBV23-1 has ORF status, its function being uncertain. The ends were cut back, 2 bases at V and 0 bases at J, with 11 bases in the middle. The length of the CDR3 is 15 residues. The CDR3 DNA sequence: TGCGCCAGCAGTCAACGACAGTTATGCTCCTACGAGCAGTACTTC. As protein: CASSQRQLCSYEQYF.

The V call is TRBV2, the J call TRBJ2-7, with 9 bases that match TRBD1. Trimming removed 3 bases from V and 3 bases from J; junction bases left unmatched: 0. The CDR3 covers 13 residues. The V gene's germline CDR1 is SNHLY and CDR2 FYNNEI. Here the CDR3 reads CASSEDRGYEQYF. The CDR3 DNA sequence: TGTGCCAGCAGTGAGGACAGGGGCTACGAGCAGTACTTC. The entire variable domain, with the rest obtained from reference TRBV2 and TRBJ2-7, is as follows: EPEVTQTPSHQVTQMGQEVILRCVPISNHLYFYWYRQILGQKVEFLVSFYNNEISEKSEIFDDQFSVERPDGSNFTLKIRSTKLEDSAMYFCASSEDRGYEQYFGPGTRLTVT.

The chain uses TRBV27 and TRBJ1-2, with D possibly matching TRBD1 (6 bases). The CDR3 extends over 14 amino acids. Trimming cost V 0 bases and J 9 bases, with 14 bases left between them. From germline, CDR1 is MNHEY and CDR2 SMNVEV (reference sequence). CDR3 protein: CASSLSVGGGSYTF. For the CDR3, the DNA is TGTGCCAGCAGTTTATCTGTAGGGGGAGGGAGCTACACCTTC.

The CDR3 loop reads CASSPSGRGDEQFF. CDR3 nucleotide sequence: TGCGCCAGCAGTCCAAGCGGGAGAGGGGATGAGCAGTTCTTC. The rearrangement joins TRBV4-1 to TRBJ2-1, with 8 bases that match TRBD2. The V segment lost 6 bases and the J segment 8 bases; nucleotides outside the gene matches: 9. Looked up from germline, CDR1 is MGHRA and CDR2 is YSYEKL. This CDR3 comprises 14 residues.

V gene TRBV5-1 combines with J gene TRBJ1-3, with D maybe TRBD1 (5 bases). Germline assignment: CDR1 SGHRS and CDR2 YFSETQ. V was trimmed by 0 bases and J by 0 bases, leaving 7 bases between them. The CDR3 totals 15 residues. This CDR3 reads CASSLVQGSGNTIYF. CDR3 in DNA: TGCGCCAGCAGCTTGGTCCAGGGCTCTGGAAACACCATATATTTT.

This chain joins TRBV5-1 and TRBJ2-1; 10 bases fit TRBD2. Germline assignment: CDR1 SGHRS and CDR2 YFSETQ. The CDR3 loop spans 16 amino acids. The V gene end was trimmed by 0 bases and the J gene end by 9 bases; junction bases not matched to a gene: 9. The CDR3 region is CASSLDGRAGGTEQFF. The CDR3 DNA sequence: TGCGCCAGCAGCTTGGATGGCCGAGCGGGAGGGACTGAGCAGTTCTTC.

The V call is TRBV29-1, the J call TRBJ2-7; D is unresolved. V was trimmed by 6 bases and J by 7 bases, leaving 7 bases between them. The CDR3 extends over 9 amino acids. Per the germline V gene, CDR1 is SQVTM and CDR2 is ANQGSEA. The CDR3 here is CSVTREQYF. CDR3 DNA sequence: TGCAGCGTGACAAGGGAGCAGTACTTC.

The chain links TRBV6-6 to TRBJ1-1; D gene uncertain. Trimming pared 3 bases from V and 1 base from J, leaving 9 bases between. Germline CDR1 MNHNY, CDR2 SVGAGI (reference sequence). The CDR3 is 14 residues long. The CDR3 bases are TGTGCCAGCAGTTATGCGGCTAGGAACACTGAAGCTTTCTTT. Residues: CASSYAARNTEAFF.